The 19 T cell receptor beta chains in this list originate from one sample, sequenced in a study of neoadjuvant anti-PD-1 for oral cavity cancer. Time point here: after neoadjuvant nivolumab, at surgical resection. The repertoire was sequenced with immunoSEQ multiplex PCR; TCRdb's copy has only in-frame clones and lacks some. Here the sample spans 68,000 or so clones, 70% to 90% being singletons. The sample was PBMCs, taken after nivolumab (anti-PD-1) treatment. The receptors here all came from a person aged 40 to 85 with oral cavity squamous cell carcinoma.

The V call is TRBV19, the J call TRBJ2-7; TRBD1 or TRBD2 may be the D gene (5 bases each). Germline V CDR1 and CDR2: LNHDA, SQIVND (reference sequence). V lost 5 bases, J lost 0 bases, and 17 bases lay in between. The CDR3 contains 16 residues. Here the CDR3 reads CASSPGTWESSYEQYF. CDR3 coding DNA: TGTGCCAGTAGTCCAGGGACCTGGGAAAGCTCCTACGAGCAGTACTTC.

The CDR3 bases are TGCGCCAGCAGCTTGGGCGGACAGGGGTATGAAAAACTGTTTTTT. It specifies CASSLGGQGYEKLFF. The chain couples TRBV5-1 to TRBJ1-4, with 9 bases identical to TRBD1. The CDR3 sequence is 15 residues long. The ends lost 0 bases at V and 6 bases at J; junction bases unmatched: 3. The germline gives CDR1 SGHRS, CDR2 YFSETQ.

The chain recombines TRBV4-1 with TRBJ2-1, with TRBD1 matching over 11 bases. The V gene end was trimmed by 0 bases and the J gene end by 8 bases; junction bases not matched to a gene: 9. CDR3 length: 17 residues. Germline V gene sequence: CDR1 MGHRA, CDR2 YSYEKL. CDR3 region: CASSQDLDGTGGYEQFF. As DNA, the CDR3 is TGCGCCAGCAGCCAAGATTTAGACGGGACAGGGGGGTATGAGCAGTTCTTC.

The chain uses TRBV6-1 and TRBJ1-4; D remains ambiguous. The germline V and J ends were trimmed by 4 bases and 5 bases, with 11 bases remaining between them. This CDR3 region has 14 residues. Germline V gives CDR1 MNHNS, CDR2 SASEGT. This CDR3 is CASSVSRSNEKLFF. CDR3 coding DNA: TGTGCCAGCAGTGTGTCCCGATCCAATGAAAAACTGTTTTTT.

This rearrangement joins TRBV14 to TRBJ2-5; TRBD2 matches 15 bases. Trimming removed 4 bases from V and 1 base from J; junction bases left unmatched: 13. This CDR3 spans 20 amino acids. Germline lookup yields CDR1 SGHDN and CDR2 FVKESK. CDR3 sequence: CASSLPSGTSGRPIQETQYF. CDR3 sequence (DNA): TGTGCCAGCAGCCTACCCTCCGGGACTAGCGGGAGGCCGATCCAAGAGACCCAGTACTTC. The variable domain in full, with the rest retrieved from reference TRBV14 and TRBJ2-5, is EAGVTQFPSHSVIEKGQTVTLRCDPISGHDNLYWYRRVMGKEIKFLLHFVKESKQDESGMPNNRFLAERTGGTYSTLKVQPAELEDSGVYFCASSLPSGTSGRPIQETQYFGPGTRLLVL.

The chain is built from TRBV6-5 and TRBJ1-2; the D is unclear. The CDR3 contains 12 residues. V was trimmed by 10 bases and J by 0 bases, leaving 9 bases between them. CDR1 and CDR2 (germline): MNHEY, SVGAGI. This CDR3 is CAIKGANYGYTF. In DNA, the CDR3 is TGTGCCATCAAGGGCGCTAACTATGGCTACACCTTC.

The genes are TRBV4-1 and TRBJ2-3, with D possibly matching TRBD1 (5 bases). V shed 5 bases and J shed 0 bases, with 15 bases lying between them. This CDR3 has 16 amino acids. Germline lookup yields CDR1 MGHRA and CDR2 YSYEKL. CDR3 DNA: TGCGCCAGCAGCGTCAGGGATCCCCTTAGCACAGATACGCAGTATTTT. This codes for CASSVRDPLSTDTQYF.

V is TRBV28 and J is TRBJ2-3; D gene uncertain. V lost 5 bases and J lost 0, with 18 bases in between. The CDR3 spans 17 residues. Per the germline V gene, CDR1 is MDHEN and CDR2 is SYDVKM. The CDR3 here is CASSLITLVGSTDTQYF. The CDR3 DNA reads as TGTGCCAGCAGTCTTATCACATTAGTCGGTAGCACAGATACGCAGTATTTT. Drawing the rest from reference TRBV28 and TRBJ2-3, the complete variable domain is DVKVTQSSRYLVKRTGEKVFLECVQDMDHENMFWYRQDPGLGLRLIYFSYDVKMKEKGDIPEGYSVSREKKERFSLILESASTNQTSMYLCASSLITLVGSTDTQYFGPGTRLTVL.

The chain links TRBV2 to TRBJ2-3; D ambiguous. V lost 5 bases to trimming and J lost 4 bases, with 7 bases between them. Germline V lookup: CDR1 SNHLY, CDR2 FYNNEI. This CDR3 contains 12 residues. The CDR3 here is CASSLTSDTQYF. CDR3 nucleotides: TGTGCCAGCAGTCTGACTTCAGATACGCAGTATTTT.

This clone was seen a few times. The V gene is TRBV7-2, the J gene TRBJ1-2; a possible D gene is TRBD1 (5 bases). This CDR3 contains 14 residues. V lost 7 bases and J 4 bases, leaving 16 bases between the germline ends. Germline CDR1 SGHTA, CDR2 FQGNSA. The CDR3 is CASTYGGVSYGYTF. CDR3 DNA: TGTGCCAGCACCTACGGGGGGGTTAGCTATGGCTACACCTTC.

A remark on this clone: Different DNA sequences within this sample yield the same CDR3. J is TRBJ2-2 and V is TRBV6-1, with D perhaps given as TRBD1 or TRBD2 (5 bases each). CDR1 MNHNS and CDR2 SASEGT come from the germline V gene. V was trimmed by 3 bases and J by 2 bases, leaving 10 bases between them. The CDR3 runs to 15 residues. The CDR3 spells CASSEPGRNTGELFF. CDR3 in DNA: TGTGCCAGCAGTGAGCCAGGGAGAAACACCGGGGAGCTGTTTTTT.

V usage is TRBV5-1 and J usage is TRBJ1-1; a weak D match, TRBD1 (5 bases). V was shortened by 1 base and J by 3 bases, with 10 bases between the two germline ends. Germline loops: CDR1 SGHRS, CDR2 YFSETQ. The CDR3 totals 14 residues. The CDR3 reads CASSLNGGYTEAFF. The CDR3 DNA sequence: TGCGCCAGCAGCTTGAATGGGGGGTACACTGAAGCTTTCTTT.

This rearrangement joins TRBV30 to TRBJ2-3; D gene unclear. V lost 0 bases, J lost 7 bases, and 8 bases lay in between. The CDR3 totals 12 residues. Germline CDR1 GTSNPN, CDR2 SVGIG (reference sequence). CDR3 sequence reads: CAWSVLTNTQYF. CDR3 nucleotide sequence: TGTGCCTGGAGTGTACTTACTAATACGCAGTATTTT.

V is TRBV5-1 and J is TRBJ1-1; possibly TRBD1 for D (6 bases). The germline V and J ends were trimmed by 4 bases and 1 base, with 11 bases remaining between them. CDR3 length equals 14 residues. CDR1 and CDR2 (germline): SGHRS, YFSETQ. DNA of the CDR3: TGCGCCAGCAGCGGGACAAAGGCGAACACTGAAGCTTTCTTT. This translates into CASSGTKANTEAFF.

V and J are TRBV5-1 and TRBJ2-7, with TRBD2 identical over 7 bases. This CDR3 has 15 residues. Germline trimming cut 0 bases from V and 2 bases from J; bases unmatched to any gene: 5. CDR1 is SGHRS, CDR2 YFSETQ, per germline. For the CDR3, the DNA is TGCGCCAGCAGCTTGGCCTCGGGGGGAACCTACGAGCAGTACTTC. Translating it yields CASSLASGGTYEQYF. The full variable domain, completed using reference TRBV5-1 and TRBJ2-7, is KAGVTQTPRYLIKTRGQQVTLSCSPISGHRSVSWYQQTPGQGLQFLFEYFSETQRNKGNFPGRFSGRQFSNSRSEMNVSTLELGDSALYLCASSLASGGTYEQYFGPGTRLTVT.

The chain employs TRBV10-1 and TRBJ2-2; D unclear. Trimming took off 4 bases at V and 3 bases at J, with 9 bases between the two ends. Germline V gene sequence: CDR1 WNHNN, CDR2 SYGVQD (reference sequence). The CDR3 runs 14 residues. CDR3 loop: CASSGFEHTGELFF. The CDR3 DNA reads TGCGCCAGCAGTGGATTCGAACACACCGGGGAGCTGTTTTTT.

CDR3 in amino acids: CASSYGRDITDTQYF. CDR3 bases: TGTGCCAGCAGTTACGGGAGAGATATCACAGATACGCAGTATTTT. The V call is TRBV6-5, the J call TRBJ2-3, with D perhaps TRBD2 (5 bases). V lost 2 bases and J 2 bases, leaving 11 bases between the germline ends. Germline lookup yields CDR1 MNHEY and CDR2 SVGAGI. This CDR3 is 15 amino acids long.

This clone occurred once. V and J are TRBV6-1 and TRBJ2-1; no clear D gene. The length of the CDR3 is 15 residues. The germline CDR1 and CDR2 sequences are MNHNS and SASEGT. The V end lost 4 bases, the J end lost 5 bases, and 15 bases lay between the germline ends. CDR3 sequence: CASSASGDWDNEQFF. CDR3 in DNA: TGTGCCAGCAGTGCCTCCGGCGATTGGGACAATGAGCAGTTCTTC.

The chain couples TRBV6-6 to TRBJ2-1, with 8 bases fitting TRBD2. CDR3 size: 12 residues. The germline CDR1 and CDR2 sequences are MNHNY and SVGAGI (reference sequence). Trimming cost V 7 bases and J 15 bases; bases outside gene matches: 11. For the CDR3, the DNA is TGTGCCAGCACCTTACAGGCCGGGAGGGGGTTCTTC. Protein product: CASTLQAGRGFF.